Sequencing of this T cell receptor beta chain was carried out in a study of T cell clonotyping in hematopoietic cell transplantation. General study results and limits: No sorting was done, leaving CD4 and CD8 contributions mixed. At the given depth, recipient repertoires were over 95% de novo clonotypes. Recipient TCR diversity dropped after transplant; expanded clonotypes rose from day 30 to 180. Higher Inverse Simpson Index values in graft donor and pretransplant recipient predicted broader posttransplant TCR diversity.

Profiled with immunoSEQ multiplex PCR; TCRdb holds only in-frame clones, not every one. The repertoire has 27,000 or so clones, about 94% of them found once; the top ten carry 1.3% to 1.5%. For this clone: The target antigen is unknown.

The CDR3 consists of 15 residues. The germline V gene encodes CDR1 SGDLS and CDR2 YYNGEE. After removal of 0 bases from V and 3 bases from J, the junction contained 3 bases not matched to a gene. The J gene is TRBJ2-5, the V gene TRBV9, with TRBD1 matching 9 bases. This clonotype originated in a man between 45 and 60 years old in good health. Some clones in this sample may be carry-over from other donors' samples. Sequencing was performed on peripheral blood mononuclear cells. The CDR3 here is CASSVGQGGEETQYF. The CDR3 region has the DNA TGTGCCAGCAGCGTAGGACAGGGGGGGGAAGAGACCCAGTACTTC.